The T cell receptor beta chain described here comes from a study of blood T cell repertoires in COVID-19. Germline V gene sequence: CDR1 WNHNN, CDR2 SYGVQD (reference sequence). V dropped 9 bases and J dropped 4 bases, with 10 bases sitting between them. The CDR3 consists of 12 residues. In this sample, this clone turned up many times. Assay used: immunoSEQ multiplex PCR; TCRdb lists only in-frame clones, some missing. The table has some 170,000 clones, approximately 90% seen once. Sequencing was carried out using peripheral blood. This sequence joins TRBV10-1 and TRBJ1-3, with a possible D match to TRBD1 (6 bases). This clonotype originated in a woman aged 50 to 60 with acute or convalescent COVID-19. The CDR3 nucleotides read TGCGCCAGGCTCGACAGGGGAAACACCATATATTTT. Its translation is CARLDRGNTIYF.